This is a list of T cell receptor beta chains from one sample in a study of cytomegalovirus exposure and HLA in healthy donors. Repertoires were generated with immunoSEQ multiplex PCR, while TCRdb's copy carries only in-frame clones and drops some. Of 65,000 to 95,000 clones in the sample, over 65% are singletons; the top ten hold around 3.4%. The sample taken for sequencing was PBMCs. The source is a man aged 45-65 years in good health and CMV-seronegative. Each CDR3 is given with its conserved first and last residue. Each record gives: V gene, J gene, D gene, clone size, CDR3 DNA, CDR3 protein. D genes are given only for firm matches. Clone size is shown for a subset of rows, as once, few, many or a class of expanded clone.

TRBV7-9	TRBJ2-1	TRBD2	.	TGTGCCAGCAGCGTTAACCGGGTGGAGTGGGGGGGTGAGCAGTTCTTC	CASSVNRVEWGGEQFF
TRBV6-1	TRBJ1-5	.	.	TGTGCCACTGGGGGCCCGGGCAGGGATCAGCCCCAGCATTTT	CATGGPGRDQPQHF
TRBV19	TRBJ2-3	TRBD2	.	TGTGCCAGTAGGCCCGGGGGGGCAGATACGCAGTATTTT	CASRPGGADTQYF
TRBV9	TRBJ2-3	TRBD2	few	TGTGCCAGCAGCGTATCCAGCGGGGGGGCCGGGGATACGCAGTATTTT	CASSVSSGGAGDTQYF
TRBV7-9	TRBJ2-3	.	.	TGTGCCAGCAGCTTAAATTCGCGGGATGCGCAGTATTTT	CASSLNSRDAQYF
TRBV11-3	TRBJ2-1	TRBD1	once	TGTGCCAGCTCCGGGACAGGGCAGAATGAGCAGTTCTTC	CASSGTGQNEQFF
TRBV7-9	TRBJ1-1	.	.	TGTTCCAGCAGCCTATACGGGACTGGGGCTTTCTTT	CSSSLYGTGAFF
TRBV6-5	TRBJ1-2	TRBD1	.	TGTGCCAGCAGTCGGGACAGGGAGTTCTATGGCTACACCTTC	CASSRDREFYGYTF
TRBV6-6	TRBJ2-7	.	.	TGTGCCAGCTCTCCGGCGCGGGCAGGCCGAACTGAGCAGTACTTC	CASSPARAGRTEQYF
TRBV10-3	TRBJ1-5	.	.	TGTGCCTCCTCAGGCGGGGGGAACAATCAGCCCCAGCATTTT	CASSGGGNNQPQHF
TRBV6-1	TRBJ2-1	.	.	TGTGCCAGCAGTGAAATGGGCGGGGCCTACAATGAGCAGTTCTTC	CASSEMGGAYNEQFF
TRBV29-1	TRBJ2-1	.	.	TGCAGCGTTGTGCCTAGCAGGGGTTACAATGAGCAGTTCTTC	CSVVPSRGYNEQFF
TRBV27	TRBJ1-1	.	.	TGTGCCAGCAGGCTCACCGGGGGGGGTGAAGCTTTCTTT	CASRLTGGGEAFF
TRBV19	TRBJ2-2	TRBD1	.	TGTGCCAGCAAAAGAACAGGGGAGAACACCGGGGAGCTGTTTTTT	CASKRTGENTGELFF
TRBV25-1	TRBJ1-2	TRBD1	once	TGTGCCAGCAGTGAATTCAATCCAGGGGGCTGGTATGGCTACACCTTC	CASSEFNPGGWYGYTF
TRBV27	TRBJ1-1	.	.	TGTGCCAGCAGTTTAGAGGCCACCGTGACTGAAGCTTTCTTT	CASSLEATVTEAFF
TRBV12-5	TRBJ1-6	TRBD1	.	TGTGCTAGTGGTTTGGTACGGCAGGGGGCATCCTATAATTCACCCCTCCACTTT	CASGLVRQGASYNSPLHF
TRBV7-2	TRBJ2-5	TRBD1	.	TGTGCCAGCAGCCACCGGACAGGACAAGAGACCCAGTACTTC	CASSHRTGQETQYF
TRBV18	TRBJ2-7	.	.	TGTGCCAGCTCACCAAGAGGCGGCAACTACGAGCAGTACTTC	CASSPRGGNYEQYF
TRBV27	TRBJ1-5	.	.	TGTGCCAGCAGTTTATCGCAGGGCGGCAATCAGCCCCAGCATTTT	CASSLSQGGNQPQHF
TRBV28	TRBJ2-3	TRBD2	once	TGTGCCAGCAGTCCCGGACTAGCGGGGGGGCCAGATACGCAGTATTTT	CASSPGLAGGPDTQYF
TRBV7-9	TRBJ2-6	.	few	TGTGCCAGCAACGACTACGATGGGGCCAACGTCCTGACTTTC	CASNDYDGANVLTF
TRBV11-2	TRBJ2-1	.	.	TGTGCCAGCAGTAGGGGGTCCTTCCCTAGCTCCTACAATGAGCAGTTCTTC	CASSRGSFPSSYNEQFF
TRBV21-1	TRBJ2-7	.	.	TGTGCCAGCAGCAAGGACGACAGGGCCTTTTCCTACGAGCAGTACTTC	CASSKDDRAFSYEQYF
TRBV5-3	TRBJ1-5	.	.	TGTGCCAGAAGCTTGGGGCCCTCCCCGTACAGGGTCAATCAGCCCCAGCATTTT	CARSLGPSPYRVNQPQHF
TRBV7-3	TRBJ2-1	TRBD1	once	TGTGCCAACAGCACCCAGGGACAGAGTTACAATGAGCAGTTCTTC	CANSTQGQSYNEQFF
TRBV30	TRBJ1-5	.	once	TGTGCCTGGAGTGTACACTGGGGGCTGCCCCAGCATTTT	CAWSVHWGLPQHF
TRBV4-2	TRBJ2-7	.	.	TGTGCCAGCAGCCAAGATCTTGCGGGACAGTCCTACGAGCAGTACTTC	CASSQDLAGQSYEQYF
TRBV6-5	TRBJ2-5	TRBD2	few	TGTGCCAGCAGAGCCGGAGCGGGGAGAGAGACCCAGTACTTC	CASRAGAGRETQYF
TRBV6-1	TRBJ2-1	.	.	TGTGCCAGCACTGGGGGCTTCTACAATGAGCAGTTCTTC	CASTGGFYNEQFF
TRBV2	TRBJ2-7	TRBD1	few	TGTGCCAGTAGGACAGGGGGCCATAGCTCCTACGAGCAGTACTTC	CASRTGGHSSYEQYF
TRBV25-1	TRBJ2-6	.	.	TGTGCCAGCAGTGACTCCAGTTCTGGGGCCAACGTCCTGACTTTC	CASSDSSSGANVLTF
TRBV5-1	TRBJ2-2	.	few	TGCGCCAGCAGCTTGGCCAGGGGCACCGGGGAGCTGTTTTTT	CASSLARGTGELFF
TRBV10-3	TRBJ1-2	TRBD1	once	TGTGCCATCACTGACGGGACAGCCCGGGTGGGCGGCTACACCTTC	CAITDGTARVGGYTF
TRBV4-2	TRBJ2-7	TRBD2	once	TGTGCCAGCAGCCAACCGCGGGGGGGCGCCTACGAGCAGTACTTC	CASSQPRGGAYEQYF
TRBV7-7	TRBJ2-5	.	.	TGTGCTAGCAGCTTACTTGTACGGGAGACCCAGTACTTC	CASSLLVRETQYF
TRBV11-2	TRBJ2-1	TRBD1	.	TGTGCCAGCAGCCAAAACAGGGGCGAGCAGTTCTTC	CASSQNRGEQFF
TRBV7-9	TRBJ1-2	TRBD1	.	TGTGCCAGCAGCCGCGACAGGGACCCACATTATGGCTACACCTTC	CASSRDRDPHYGYTF
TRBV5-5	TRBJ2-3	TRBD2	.	TGTGCCAGCAGCTTGCGACTAGCGGTGAGCACAGATACGCAGTATTTT	CASSLRLAVSTDTQYF
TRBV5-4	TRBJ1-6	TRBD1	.	TGTGCCAGCAGCCGGGCGGGACAGGGTGGTTCACCCCTCCACTTT	CASSRAGQGGSPLHF